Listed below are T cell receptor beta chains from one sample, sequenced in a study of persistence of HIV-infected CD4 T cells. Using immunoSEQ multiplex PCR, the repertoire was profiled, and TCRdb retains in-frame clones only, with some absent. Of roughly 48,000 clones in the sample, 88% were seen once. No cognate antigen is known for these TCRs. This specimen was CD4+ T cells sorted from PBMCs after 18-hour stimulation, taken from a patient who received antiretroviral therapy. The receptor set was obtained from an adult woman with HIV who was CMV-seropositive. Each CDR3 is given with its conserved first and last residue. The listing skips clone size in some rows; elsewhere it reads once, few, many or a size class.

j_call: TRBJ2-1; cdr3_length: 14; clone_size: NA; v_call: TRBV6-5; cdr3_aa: CATNRGQRNNEQFF
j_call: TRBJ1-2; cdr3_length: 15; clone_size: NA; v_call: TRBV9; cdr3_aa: CASSARGQVNYGYTF
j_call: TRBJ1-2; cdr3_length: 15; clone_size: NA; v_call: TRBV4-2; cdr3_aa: CASSLSGQGNYGYTF
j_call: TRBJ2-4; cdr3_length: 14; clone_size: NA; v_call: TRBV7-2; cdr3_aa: CASSLFIAKNIQYF
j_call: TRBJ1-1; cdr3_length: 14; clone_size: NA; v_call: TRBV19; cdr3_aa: CASSVRDQNTEAFF
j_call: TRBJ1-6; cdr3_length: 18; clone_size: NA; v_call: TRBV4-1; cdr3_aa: CASSQDFKGSSYNSPLHF
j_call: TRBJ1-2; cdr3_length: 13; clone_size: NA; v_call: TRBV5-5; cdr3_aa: CASSLVGEAGYTF
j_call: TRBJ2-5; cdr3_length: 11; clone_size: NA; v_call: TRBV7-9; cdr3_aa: CASSLQETQYF
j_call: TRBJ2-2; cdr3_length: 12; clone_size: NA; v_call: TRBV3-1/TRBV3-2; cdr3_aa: CASSQRLGELFF
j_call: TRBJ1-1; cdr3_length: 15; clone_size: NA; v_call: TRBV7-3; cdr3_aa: CASSLDRGADTEAFF
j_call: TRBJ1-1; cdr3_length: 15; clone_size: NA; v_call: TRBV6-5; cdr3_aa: CASRPGTEGRAEAFF
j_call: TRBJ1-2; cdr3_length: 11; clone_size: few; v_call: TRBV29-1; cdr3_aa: CSVDSGNGYTF
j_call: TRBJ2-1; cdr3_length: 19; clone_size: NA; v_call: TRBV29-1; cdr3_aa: CSVEDLIGGGGQGYNEQFF